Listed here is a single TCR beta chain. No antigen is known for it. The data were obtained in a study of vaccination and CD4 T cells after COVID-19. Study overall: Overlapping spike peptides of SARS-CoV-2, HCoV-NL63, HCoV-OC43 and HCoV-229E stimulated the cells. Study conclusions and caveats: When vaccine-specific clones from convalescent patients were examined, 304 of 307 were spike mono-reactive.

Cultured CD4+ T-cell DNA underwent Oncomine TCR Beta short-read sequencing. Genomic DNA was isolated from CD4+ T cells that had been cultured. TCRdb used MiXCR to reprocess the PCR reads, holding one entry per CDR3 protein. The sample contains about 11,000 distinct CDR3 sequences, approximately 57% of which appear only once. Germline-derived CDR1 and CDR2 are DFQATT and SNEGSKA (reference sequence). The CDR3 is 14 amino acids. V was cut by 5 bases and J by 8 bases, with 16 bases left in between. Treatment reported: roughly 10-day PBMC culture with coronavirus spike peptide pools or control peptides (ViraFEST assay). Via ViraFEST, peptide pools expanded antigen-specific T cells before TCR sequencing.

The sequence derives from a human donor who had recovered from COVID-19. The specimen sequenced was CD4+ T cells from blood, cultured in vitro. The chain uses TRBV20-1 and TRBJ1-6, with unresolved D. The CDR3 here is CSAAGFGRDSPLHF. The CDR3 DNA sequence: TGCAGTGCTGCAGGCTTCGGGAGGGATTCACCCCTCCACTTT.